Sequencing of this TCR beta chain was carried out in a study of blood T cell repertoires in COVID-19. Study-wide context: Samples of COVID-19 (acute and convalescent) were obtained from the United States, Italy and Spain. T cells, B-cell-depleted T cells, or PBMCs provided the cDNA or gDNA that served as material.

Authors' methods: By means of reference gene primer amplification, nucleated cell counts were estimated. TCRdb's table, derived via immunoSEQ multiplex PCR, lists solely in-frame clones and lacks some. From that table come the V and J calls and clone size; the DNA was used to work out D and trimming. This sample has 90,000 to 150,000 clones, with around 64% found just once. CDR3 length: 13 residues. Germline-derived CDR1 and CDR2 are DFQATT and SNEGSKA (reference sequence). Losses at the gene ends were 3 bases for V and 7 bases for J; bases not matched to a gene: 7. The genes are TRBV20-1 and TRBJ1-2, with 8 nucleotides matching TRBD1. Sequenced input: peripheral blood. This sequence was found in a human donor with acute or convalescent COVID-19. The donor label of this sample is uncertain. The CDR3 DNA sequence: TGCAGTGCTAGTAGGACAGGGCTGGCTGGCTACACCTTC. Its translation is CSASRTGLAGYTF.